The clone carrying this T cell receptor beta chain was seen many times. Trimming left V 1 base short and J 10 bases short, with 19 bases between. From germline, CDR1 is SGHVS and CDR2 FNYEAQ. This CDR3 spans 16 amino acids. TCRdb redid the calling of the 5' RACE reads with MiXCR, one entry per CDR3 protein. The sample records about 36,000 distinct CDR3 sequences, around 5.2% being singletons. This entry belongs to a study of spatial heterogeneity in lung cancer. The time point is: sample taken at primary tumor resection. Without sorting, whole RNA was sequenced from tumor, nontumor lung or frozen PBMC.

The chain links TRBV7-6 to TRBJ1-4, with D perhaps matching TRBD1 (5 bases). The sample in question was PBMCs, obtained at surgery. The TCR sequence derives from a female donor with early-stage non-small cell lung cancer. The CDR3 here is CASSLEAGSGDGKLFF. The CDR3 nucleotides read TGTGCCAGCAGCTTAGAAGCCGGGAGCGGGGACGGAAAACTGTTTTTT.